This TCR beta chain was sequenced for a study of T cell repertoires in cytomegalovirus infection. In the study overall: Indicated by public TCR beta signatures were CMV infection and matching HLA type.

This clonotype was counted a few times. As yet, its antigen is unknown. Using its own MiXCR run on the reads, TCRdb lists one record per CDR3 protein. The table has hundreds of thousands of distinct CDR3 sequences, more than 40% seen once. The J segment lost 2 bases and the V segment lost 1 base, leaving 5 bases of the junction unmatched. The length of the CDR3 is 16 residues. CDR1 SGHTA and CDR2 FQGNSA come from the germline V gene. The V and J genes are TRBV7-2 and TRBJ2-1; TRBD2 matches at 7 bases. The material sequenced was cultured PBMCs, taken from culture after CMV antigen stimulation. The sequence was collected from a human donor in good health (CMV status not recorded). Some clones in this sample may be carry-over from other donors' samples. CDR3 nucleotide sequence: TGTGCCAGCAGCTTAGGATGGGGGGGGGCCTACAATGAGCAGTTCTTC. Protein product: CASSLGWGGAYNEQFF.